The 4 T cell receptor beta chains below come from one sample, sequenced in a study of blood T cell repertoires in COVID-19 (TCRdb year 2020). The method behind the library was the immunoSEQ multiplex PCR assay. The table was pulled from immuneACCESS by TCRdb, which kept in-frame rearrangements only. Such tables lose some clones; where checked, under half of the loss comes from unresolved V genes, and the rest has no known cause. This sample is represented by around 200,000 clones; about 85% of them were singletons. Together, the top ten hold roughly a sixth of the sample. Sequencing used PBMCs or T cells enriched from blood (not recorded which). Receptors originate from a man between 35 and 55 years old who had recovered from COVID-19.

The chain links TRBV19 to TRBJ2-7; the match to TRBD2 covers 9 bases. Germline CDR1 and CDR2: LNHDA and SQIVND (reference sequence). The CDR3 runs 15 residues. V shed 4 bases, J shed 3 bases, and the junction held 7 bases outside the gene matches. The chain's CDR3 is CASSTRSGSNYEQYF. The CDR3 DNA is TGTGCCAGTAGTACCCGTAGCGGGAGTAACTACGAGCAGTACTTC.

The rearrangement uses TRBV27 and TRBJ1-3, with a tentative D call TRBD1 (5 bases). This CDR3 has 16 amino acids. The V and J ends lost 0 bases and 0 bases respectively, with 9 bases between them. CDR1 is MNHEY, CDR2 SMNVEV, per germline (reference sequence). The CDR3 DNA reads TGTGCCAGCAGTTTATCGCCAGGGCTCTCTGGAAACACCATATATTTT. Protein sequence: CASSLSPGLSGNTIYF.

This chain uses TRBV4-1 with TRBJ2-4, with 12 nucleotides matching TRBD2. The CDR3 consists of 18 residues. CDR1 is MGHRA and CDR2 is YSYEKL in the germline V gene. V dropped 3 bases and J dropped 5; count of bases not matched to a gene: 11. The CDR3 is CASSQLAGGIRGENIQYF. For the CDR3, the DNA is TGCGCCAGCAGCCAGCTAGCGGGAGGGATAAGGGGCGAAAACATTCAGTACTTC.

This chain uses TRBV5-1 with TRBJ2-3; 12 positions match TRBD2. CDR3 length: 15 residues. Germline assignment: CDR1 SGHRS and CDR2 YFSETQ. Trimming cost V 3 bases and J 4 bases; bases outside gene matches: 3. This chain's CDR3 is CASSSTSGSPDTQYF. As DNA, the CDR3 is TGCGCCAGCAGCTCGACTAGCGGGAGCCCAGATACGCAGTATTTT.